Below, one T cell receptor (beta chain) is given with its context. Its target is unknown. The sample is drawn from a study of CD8 T cells in Susac syndrome. Whole-study findings and limits: Peak Susac CD8+ clonal expansion was seen in TEMRA cells and active patients.

The ends were cut back, 4 bases at V and 7 bases at J, with 8 bases in the middle. The CDR3 extends over 12 amino acids. The RNA, roughly 0.45 to 1 ug, was put through reverse transcription using random hexamers. Across 54 Vbeta and 13 Jbeta, TCR beta CDR3 was amplified with immunoSEQ multiplex PCR. TCRdb re-called the immunoSEQ multiplex PCR reads with MiXCR, one entry per CDR3 protein. The sample lists more than 100,000 distinct CDR3 sequences; 85% to 95% were seen once. Sequencing of TCR beta covered CD8+ and CD4+ T cells obtained from blood. The chain couples TRBV12-3 or TRBV12-4 to TRBJ2-1; D unresolved. The clonotype comes from a human donor with Susac syndrome. The sequencing sample was made of CD8+ T cells from PBMCs. CDR3 residues: CASSSTINEQFF. The DNA for the CDR3 is TGTGCCAGCAGTTCAACGATTAATGAGCAGTTCTTC.